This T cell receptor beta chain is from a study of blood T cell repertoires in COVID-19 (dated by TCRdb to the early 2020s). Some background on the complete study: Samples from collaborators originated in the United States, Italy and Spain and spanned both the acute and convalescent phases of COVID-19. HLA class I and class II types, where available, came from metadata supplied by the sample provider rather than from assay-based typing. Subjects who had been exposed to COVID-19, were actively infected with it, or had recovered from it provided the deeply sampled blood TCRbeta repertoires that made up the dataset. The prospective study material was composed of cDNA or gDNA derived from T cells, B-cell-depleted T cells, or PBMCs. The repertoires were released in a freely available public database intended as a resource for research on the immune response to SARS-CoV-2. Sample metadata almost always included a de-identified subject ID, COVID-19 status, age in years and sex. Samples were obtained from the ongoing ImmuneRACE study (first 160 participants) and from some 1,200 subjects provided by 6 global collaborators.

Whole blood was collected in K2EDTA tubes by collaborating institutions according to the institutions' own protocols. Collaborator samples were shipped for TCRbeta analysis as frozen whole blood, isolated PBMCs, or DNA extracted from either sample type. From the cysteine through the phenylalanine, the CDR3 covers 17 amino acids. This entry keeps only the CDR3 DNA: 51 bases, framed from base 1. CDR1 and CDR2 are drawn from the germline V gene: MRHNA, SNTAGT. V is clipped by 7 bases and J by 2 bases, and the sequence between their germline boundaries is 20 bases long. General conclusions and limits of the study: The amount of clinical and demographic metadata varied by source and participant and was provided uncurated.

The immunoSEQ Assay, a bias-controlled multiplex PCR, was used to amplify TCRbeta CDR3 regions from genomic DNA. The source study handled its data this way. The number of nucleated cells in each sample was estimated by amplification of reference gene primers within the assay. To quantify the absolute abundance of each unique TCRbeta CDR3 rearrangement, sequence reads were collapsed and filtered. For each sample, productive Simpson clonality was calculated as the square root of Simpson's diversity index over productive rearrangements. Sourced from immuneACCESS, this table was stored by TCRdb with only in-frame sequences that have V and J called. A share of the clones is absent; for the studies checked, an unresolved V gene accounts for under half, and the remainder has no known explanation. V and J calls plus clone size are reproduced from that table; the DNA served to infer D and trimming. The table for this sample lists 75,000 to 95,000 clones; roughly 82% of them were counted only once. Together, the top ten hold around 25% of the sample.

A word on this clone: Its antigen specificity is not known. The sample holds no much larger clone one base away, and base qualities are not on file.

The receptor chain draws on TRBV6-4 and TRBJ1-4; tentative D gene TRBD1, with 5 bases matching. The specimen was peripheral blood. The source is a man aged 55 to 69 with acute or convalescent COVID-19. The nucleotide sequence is TGTGCCAGCAATCAGGACAAGGCCCAATTGACTAATGAAAAACTGTTTTTT. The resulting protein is CASNQDKAQLTNEKLFF.